This entry is about one T cell receptor beta chain. The CDR3 has 13 residues. The V gene's germline CDR1 is MGHDK and CDR2 SYGVNS. Between the trimmed V and J ends, which lost 10 bases and 2 bases, there was a span of 12 bases. This entry belongs to a study of cytomegalovirus exposure and HLA in healthy donors. The method was immunoSEQ multiplex PCR; TCRdb's version includes in-frame clones alone and lacks a portion of them. The sample carries about 49,000 clones, roughly nine tenths recorded once. V and J are TRBV25-1 and TRBJ2-1; the D is unclear. The source is a man between 18 and 35 years old in good health and CMV-seronegative. The sequencing sample was made of PBMCs. The CDR3 coding sequence is TGTGCCACTTCTCCCGAGGCCTACAATGAGCAGTTCTTC. As protein: CATSPEAYNEQFF.